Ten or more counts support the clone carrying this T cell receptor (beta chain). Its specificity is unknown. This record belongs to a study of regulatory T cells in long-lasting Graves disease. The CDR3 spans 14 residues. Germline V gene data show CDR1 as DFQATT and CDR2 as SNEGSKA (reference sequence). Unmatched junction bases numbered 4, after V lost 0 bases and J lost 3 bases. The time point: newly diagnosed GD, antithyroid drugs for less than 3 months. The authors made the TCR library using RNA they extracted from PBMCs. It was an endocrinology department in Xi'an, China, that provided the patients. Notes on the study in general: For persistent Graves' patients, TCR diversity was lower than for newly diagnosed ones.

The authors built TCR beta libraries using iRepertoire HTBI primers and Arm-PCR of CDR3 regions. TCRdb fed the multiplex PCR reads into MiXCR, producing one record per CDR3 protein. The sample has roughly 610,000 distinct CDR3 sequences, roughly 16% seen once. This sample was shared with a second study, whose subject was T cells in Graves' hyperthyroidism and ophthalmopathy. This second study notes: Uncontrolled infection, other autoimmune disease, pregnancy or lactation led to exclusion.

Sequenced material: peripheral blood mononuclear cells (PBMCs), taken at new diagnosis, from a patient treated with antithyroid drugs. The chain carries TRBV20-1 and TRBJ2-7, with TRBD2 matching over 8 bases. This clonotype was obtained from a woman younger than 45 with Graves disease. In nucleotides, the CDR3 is TGCAGTGCTAGAGATAGCGGGACCTTCTACGAGCAGTACTTC. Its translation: CSARDSGTFYEQYF.